This T cell receptor (beta chain) was sequenced in a study of blood T cell repertoires in COVID-19. Overall study context: Researchers got acute and convalescent COVID-19 samples from the United States, Italy and Spain. PBMCs, B-cell-depleted T cells, or T cells provided the cDNA or gDNA that made up the material.

CDR1 and CDR2 from the germline V gene are SGHDT and YYEEEE. The CDR3 length is 15 residues. Trimming took 3 bases from V and 13 from J, leaving 20 bases between them. As processed by the authors: Scientists estimated how many nucleated cells there were by amplifying reference gene primers. Profiled with immunoSEQ multiplex PCR; TCRdb holds only in-frame clones, not every one. The V and J calls and clone size were taken over from that table, and D and trimming were inferred from the DNA. There are about 260,000 clones in the sample; over 80% occur only once, and about 4% lies in the top ten. The material sequenced was peripheral blood. The gene calls are TRBV5-6 and TRBJ1-6; tentatively, D is TRBD1 (5 bases). The TCR was taken from a middle-aged woman with acute or convalescent COVID-19. CDR3 nucleotide sequence: TGTGCCAGCAGCTGGGGGGGGATTCAGCTTTCGCCCCTCCACTTT. Its translation: CASSWGGIQLSPLHF.